The TCR beta chain described here comes from a study of blood T cell repertoires in COVID-19. Turning to the study itself: Whether acute or convalescent, the COVID-19 samples came from the United States, Italy and Spain. PBMCs, B-cell-depleted T cells, or T cells provided the cDNA or gDNA that made up the material.

Participants reported their clinical history, and cohort assignment relied on those reports. Under the authors' procedure: Reference gene primer amplification gave estimated nucleated cell counts. The assay was immunoSEQ multiplex PCR, and TCRdb's table has in-frame clones only and misses some. That table supplies the V and J calls and clone size; D and trimming were determined from the DNA. Here the sample spans over 350,000 clones, 70% to 90% being singletons. The CDR3 consists of 14 residues. The germline gives CDR1 MNHEY, CDR2 SVGAGI. The V and J ends lost 6 bases and 4 bases, in that order; junction bases with no gene match: 6.

The sequencing input was PBMCs or T cells enriched from blood (not recorded which). The gene calls are TRBV6-5 and TRBJ1-1; 9 bases map to TRBD1. The TCR originated in a woman under 30 with acute COVID-19. The CDR3 loop is CASSRTGDSTEAFF. The CDR3 DNA sequence: TGTGCCAGCAGCAGGACAGGGGATAGCACTGAAGCTTTCTTT.